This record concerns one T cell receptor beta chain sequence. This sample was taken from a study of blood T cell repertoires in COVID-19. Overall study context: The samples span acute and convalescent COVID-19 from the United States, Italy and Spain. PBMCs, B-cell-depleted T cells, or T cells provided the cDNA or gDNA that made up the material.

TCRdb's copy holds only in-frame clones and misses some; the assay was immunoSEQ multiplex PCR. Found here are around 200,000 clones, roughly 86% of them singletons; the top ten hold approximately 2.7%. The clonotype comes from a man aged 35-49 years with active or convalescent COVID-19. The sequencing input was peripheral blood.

This CDR3 reads CASSVRGDRGHEQYF. The DNA for the CDR3 is TGTGCCAGCAGCGTTAGAGGGGACAGGGGACACGAGCAGTACTTC. V and J are TRBV11-2 and TRBJ2-7, with TRBD1 matching over 10 bases. The CDR3 covers 15 residues. V lost 5 bases and J lost 5; bases outside the gene matches: 9. Looked up from germline, CDR1 is SGHAT and CDR2 is FQNNGV.